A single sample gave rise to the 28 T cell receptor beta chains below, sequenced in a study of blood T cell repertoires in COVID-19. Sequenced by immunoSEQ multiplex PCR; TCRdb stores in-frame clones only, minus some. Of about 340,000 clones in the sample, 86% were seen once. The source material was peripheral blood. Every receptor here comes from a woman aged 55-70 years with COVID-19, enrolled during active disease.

CDR3 in amino acids: CSTGREASYGYTF. In DNA form, the CDR3 reads TGCAGCACTGGCAGGGAGGCTAGCTATGGCTACACCTTC. The rearrangement uses TRBV29-1 and TRBJ1-2, with a tentative D call TRBD1 (5 bases). The CDR3 runs to 13 residues. Germline V CDR1 and CDR2: SQVTM, ANQGSEA. The ends were cut back, 8 bases at V and 4 bases at J, with 17 bases in the middle.

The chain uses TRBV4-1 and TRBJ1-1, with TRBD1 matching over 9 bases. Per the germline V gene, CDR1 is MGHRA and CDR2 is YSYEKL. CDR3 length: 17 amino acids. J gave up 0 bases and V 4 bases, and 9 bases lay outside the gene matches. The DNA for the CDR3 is TGCGCCAGCAGCCCGGGGACAGGGAGAACTATGAACACTGAAGCTTTCTTT. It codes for CASSPGTGRTMNTEAFF.

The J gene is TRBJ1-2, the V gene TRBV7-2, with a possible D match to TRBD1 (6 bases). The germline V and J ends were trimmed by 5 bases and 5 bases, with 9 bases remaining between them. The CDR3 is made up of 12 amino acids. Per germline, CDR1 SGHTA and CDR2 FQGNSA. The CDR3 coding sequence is TGTGCCAGCAGCCCCGACAGGTATGGCTACACCTTC. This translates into CASSPDRYGYTF.

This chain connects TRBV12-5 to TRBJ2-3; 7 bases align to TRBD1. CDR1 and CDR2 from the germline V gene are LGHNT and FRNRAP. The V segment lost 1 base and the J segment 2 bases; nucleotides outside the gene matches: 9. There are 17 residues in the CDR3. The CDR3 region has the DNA TGTGCTAGTGGTTTGGACCACAGGGGACCCGCCACAGATACGCAGTATTTT. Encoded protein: CASGLDHRGPATDTQYF.

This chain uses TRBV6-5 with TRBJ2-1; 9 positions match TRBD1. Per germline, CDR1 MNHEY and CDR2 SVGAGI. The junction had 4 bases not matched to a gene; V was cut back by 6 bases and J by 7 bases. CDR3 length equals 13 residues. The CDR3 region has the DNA TGTGCCAGCAGCCGGGACAGGGTGAATGAGCAGTTCTTC. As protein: CASSRDRVNEQFF.

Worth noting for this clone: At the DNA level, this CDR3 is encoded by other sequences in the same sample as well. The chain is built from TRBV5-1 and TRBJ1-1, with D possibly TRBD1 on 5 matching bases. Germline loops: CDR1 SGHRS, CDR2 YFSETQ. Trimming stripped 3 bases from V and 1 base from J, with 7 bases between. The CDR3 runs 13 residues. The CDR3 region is CASSSQGNTEAFF. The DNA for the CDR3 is TGCGCCAGCAGCTCCCAGGGGAACACTGAAGCTTTCTTT.

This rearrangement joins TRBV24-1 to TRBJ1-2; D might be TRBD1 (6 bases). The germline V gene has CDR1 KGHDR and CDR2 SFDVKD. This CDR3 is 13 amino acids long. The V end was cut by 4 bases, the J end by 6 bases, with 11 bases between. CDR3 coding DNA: TGTGCCACCAGTGAATCAGGGGTAGATGGCTACACCTTC. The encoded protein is CATSESGVDGYTF.

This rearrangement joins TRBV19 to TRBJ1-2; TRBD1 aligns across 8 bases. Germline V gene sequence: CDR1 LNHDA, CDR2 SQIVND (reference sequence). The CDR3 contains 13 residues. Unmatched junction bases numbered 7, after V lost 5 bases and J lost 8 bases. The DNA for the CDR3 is TGTGCCAGTAGTCAGGGGGCAGTATGGGGCTACACCTTC. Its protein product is CASSQGAVWGYTF.

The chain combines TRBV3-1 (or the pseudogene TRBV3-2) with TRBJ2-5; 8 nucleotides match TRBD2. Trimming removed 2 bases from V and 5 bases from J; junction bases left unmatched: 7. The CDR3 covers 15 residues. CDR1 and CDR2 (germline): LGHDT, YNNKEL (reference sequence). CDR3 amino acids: CASSQSGGLGETQYF. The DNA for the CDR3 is TGTGCCAGCAGCCAATCGGGGGGGCTCGGGGAGACCCAGTACTTC.

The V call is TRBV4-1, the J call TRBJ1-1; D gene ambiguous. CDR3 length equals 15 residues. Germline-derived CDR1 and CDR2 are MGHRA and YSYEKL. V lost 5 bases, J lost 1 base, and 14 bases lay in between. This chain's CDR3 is CASSMQASANTEAFF. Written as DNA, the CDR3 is TGCGCCAGCAGCATGCAGGCGAGTGCGAACACTGAAGCTTTCTTT.

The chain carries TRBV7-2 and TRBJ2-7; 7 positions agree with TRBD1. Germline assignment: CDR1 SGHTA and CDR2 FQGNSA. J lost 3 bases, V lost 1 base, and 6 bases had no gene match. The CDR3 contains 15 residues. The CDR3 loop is CASSLGWTGHYEQYF. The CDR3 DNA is TGTGCCAGCAGCTTAGGGTGGACAGGCCACTACGAGCAGTACTTC.

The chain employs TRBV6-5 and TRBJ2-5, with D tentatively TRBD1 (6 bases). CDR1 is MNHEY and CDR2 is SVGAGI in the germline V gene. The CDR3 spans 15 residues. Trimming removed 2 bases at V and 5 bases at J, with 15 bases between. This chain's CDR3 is CASSYGLQGGETQYF. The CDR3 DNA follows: TGTGCCAGCAGTTACGGGTTACAGGGTGGGGAGACCCAGTACTTC.

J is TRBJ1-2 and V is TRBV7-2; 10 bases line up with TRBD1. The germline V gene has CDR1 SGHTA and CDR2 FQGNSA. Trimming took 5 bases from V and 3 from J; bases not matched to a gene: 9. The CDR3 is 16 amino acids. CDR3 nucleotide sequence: TGTGCCAGCAGCCCAGACAGGGGGCGGTGGGACTATGGCTACACCTTC. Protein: CASSPDRGRWDYGYTF.

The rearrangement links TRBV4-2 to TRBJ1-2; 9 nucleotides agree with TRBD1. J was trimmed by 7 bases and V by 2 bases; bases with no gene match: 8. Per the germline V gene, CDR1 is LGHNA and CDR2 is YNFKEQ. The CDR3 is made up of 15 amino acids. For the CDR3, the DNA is TGTGCCAGCAGCCAACCAGACAGGGGGGTCCTTGGCTACACCTTC. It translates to CASSQPDRGVLGYTF.

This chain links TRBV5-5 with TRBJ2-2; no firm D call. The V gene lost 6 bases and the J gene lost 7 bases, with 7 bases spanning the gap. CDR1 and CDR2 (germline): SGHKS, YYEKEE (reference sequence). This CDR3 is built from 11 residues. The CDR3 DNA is TGTGCCAGCACGGTCGGCGGGGAGCTGTTTTTT. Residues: CASTVGGELFF.

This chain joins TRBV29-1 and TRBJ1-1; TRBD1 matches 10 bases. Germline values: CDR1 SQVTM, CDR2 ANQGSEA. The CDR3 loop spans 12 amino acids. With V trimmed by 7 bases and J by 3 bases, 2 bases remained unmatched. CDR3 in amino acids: CSAGQGDTEAFF. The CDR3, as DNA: TGCAGCGCCGGACAGGGGGACACTGAAGCTTTCTTT.

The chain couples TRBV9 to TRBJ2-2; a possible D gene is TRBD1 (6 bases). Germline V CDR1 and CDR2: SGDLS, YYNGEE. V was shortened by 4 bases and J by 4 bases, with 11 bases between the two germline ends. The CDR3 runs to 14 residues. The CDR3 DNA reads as TGTGCCAGCAGCTCTCGACAGGTCACCGGGGAGCTGTTTTTT. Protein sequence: CASSSRQVTGELFF. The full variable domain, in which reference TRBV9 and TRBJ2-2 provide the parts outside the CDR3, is DSGVTQTPKHLITATGQRVTLRCSPRSGDLSVYWYQQSLDQGLQFLIQYYNGEERAKGNILERFSAQQFPDLHSELNLSSLELGDSALYFCASSSRQVTGELFFGEGSRLTVL.

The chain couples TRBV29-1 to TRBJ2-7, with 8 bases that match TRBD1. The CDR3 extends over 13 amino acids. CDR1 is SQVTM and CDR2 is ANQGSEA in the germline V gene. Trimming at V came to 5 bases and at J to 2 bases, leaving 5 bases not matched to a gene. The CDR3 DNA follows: TGCAGCGTTTCGACAGGGGAAACCTACGAGCAGTACTTC. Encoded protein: CSVSTGETYEQYF.

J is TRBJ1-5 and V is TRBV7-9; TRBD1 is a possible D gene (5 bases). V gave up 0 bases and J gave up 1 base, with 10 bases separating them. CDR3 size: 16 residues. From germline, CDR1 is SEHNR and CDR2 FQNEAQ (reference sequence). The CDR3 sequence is CASSLAGQESNQPQHF. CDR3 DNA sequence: TGTGCCAGCAGCTTAGCGGGGCAGGAGAGCAATCAGCCCCAGCATTTT.

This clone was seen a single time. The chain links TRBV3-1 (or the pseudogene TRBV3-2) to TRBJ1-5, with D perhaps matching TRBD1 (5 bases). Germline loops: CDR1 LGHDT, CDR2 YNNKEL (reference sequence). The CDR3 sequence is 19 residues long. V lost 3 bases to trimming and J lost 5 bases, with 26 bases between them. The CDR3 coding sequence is TGTGCCAGCAGCCACCTACCACCGGGGGAACCAAACCCTTATCAGCCCCAGCATTTT. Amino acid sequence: CASSHLPPGEPNPYQPQHF.

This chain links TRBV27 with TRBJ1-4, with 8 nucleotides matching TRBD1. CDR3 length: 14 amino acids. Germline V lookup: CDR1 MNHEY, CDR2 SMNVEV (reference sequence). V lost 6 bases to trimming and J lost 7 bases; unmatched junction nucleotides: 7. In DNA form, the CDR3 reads TGTGCCAGCAGCCGAGGACAGGGAGGTGAAAAACTGTTTTTT. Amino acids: CASSRGQGGEKLFF.

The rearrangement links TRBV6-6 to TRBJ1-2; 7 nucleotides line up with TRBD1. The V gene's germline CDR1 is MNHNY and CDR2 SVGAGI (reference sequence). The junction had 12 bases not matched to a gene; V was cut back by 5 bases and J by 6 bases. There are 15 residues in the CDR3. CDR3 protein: CASSPYNLGTDGYTF. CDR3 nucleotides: TGTGCCAGCAGTCCCTACAATCTGGGGACAGATGGCTACACCTTC.

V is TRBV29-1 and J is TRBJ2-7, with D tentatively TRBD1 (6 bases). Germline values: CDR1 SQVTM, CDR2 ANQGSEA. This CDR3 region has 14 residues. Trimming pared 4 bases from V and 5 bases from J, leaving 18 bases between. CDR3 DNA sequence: TGCAGCGTTGTCCGGCAGGGGACGAGAAACGAGCAGTACTTC. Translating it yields CSVVRQGTRNEQYF.

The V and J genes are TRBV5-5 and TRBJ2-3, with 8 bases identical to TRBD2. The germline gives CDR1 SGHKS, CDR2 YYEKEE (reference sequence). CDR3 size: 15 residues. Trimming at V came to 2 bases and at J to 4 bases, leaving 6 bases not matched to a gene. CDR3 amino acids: CASSFTAGEADTQYF. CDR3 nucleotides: TGTGCCAGCAGCTTTACAGCGGGGGAGGCAGATACGCAGTATTTT.

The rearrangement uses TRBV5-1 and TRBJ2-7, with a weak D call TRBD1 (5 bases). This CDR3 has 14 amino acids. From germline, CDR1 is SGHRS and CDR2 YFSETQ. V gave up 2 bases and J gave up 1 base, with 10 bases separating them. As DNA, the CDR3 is TGCGCCAGCAGCTTTGACAGTCCATCCTACGAGCAGTACTTC. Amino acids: CASSFDSPSYEQYF.

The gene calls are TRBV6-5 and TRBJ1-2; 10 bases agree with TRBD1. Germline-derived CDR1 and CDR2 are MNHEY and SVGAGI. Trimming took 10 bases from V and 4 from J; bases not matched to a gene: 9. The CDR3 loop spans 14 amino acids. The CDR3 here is CATIPDRGPYGYTF. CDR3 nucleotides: TGTGCCACCATTCCCGACAGGGGGCCCTATGGCTACACCTTC.

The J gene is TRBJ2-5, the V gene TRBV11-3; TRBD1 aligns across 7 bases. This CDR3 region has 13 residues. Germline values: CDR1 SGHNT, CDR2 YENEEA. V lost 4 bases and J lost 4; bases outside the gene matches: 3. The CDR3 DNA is TGTGCCAGCAGCTCCGGGACAGCAGAGACCCAGTACTTC. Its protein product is CASSSGTAETQYF.

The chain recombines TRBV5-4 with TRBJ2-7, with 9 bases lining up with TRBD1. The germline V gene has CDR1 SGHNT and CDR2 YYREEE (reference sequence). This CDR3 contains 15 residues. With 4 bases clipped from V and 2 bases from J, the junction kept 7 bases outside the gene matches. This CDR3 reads CASSQAGTGTYEQYF. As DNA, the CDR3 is TGTGCCAGCAGCCAGGCCGGGACAGGGACCTACGAGCAGTACTTC.